Shown below are 25 T cell receptor beta chains from a single sample sequenced in a study of CD4 T cells in relation to SARS-CoV-2 and coronaviruses (TCRdb year 2021). Library generation was performed with the immunoSEQ multiplex PCR assay. TCRdb holds this immuneACCESS table with in-frame rearrangements only. Some clones are missing; in checked studies, unresolved V genes explain under half, and the rest has no known cause. This sample holds about 21,000 clones; 60% to 80% were observed only once. Approximately 11% of the sample belongs to the ten largest clones. Their recognized antigens are unknown. CD4+ T cells from unexposed donors were collected before the COVID-19 pandemic (2011-2018). Following 10 days of culture, the EasySep CD4+ T cell isolation kit was used to isolate CD4+ T cells. The sample comprised CD4+ T cells from PBMCs, cultured in vitro. The receptors stem from a human donor in good health.

This clone has more than one count but fewer than ten. The rearrangement joins TRBV19 to TRBJ1-1, with 7 bases that match TRBD1. V lost 6 bases to trimming and J lost 5 bases; unmatched junction nucleotides: 6. CDR3 length: 13 residues. The germline V gene has CDR1 LNHDA and CDR2 SQIVND (reference sequence). CDR3 loop: CASRDRAGTEAFF. The CDR3 bases are TGTGCCAGTAGAGACAGGGCGGGGACTGAAGCTTTCTTT.

This chain links TRBV7-6 with TRBJ1-1; D gene ambiguous. Germline lookup yields CDR1 SGHVS and CDR2 FNYEAQ. Trimming pared 5 bases from V and 0 bases from J, leaving 7 bases between. The CDR3 runs 13 residues. In nucleotides, the CDR3 is TGTGCCAGCAGCCTACAACTGAACACTGAAGCTTTCTTT. This sequence encodes CASSLQLNTEAFF.

This clone came up a few times. CDR3 region: CASSGSVRANEKLFF. The DNA of the CDR3 is TGTGCCAGCTCCGGGTCCGTCCGAGCTAATGAAAAACTGTTTTTT. The chain recombines TRBV18 with TRBJ1-4; D gene uncertain. CDR3 length: 15 amino acids. Germline V CDR1 and CDR2: KGHSH, LQKENI. The ends were cut back, 6 bases at V and 3 bases at J, with 14 bases in the middle.

This chain uses TRBV9 with TRBJ2-5; maybe TRBD1 (5 bases). The V and J ends lost 4 bases and 5 bases respectively, with 15 bases between them. CDR1 is SGDLS and CDR2 is YYNGEE in the germline V gene. The CDR3 totals 14 residues. The CDR3 region has the DNA TGTGCCAGCAGCCCCAAGGGGATCGGGGAGACCCAGTACTTC. It yields the protein CASSPKGIGETQYF.

The rearrangement joins TRBV23-1 to TRBJ2-3; the D is unclear. TRBV23-1 is sorted into the ORF group, with uncertain function. The germline V and J ends were trimmed by 4 bases and 1 base, with 15 bases remaining between them. CDR3 length equals 16 residues. The CDR3 DNA reads as TGCGCCAGCAGTCCAGGTTTAGGTGGGGGCACAGATACGCAGTATTTT. It yields the protein CASSPGLGGGTDTQYF.

This clone appeared a single time. J is TRBJ1-5 and V is TRBV12-3 or TRBV12-4, with unresolved D. With 3 bases removed from V and 0 bases from J, the gap between germline ends came to 3 bases. The CDR3 is 13 amino acids. For the CDR3, the DNA is TGTGCCAGCAGTTTCAGTAGCAATCAGCCCCAGCATTTT. This sequence encodes CASSFSSNQPQHF.

The chain joins TRBV29-1 to TRBJ2-3; possibly TRBD1 for D (6 bases). This CDR3 has 13 amino acids. Germline loops: CDR1 SQVTM, CDR2 ANQGSEA. Deletions cut 5 bases from V and 3 bases from J, with 12 bases between. This chain's CDR3 is CSVSGTITDTQYF. CDR3 sequence (DNA): TGCAGCGTTTCCGGGACAATTACAGATACGCAGTATTTT.

The V and J genes are TRBV27 and TRBJ2-7; 12 nucleotides align to TRBD1. V shed 0 bases and J 1 base; nucleotides not matched to a gene: 10. The CDR3 is made up of 19 amino acids. In germline, CDR1 is MNHEY, CDR2 SMNVEV (reference sequence). CDR3 sequence reads: CASSLSGTGGKRQSYEQYF. In DNA, the CDR3 is TGTGCCAGCAGTTTATCGGGGACAGGGGGCAAAAGGCAATCCTACGAGCAGTACTTC.

The chain links TRBV3-1 (or the pseudogene TRBV3-2) to TRBJ1-1; possibly TRBD1 for D (6 bases). The CDR3 is made up of 13 amino acids. Germline values: CDR1 LGHDT, CDR2 YNNKEL (reference sequence). V was trimmed by 2 bases and J by 11 bases, leaving 15 bases between them. CDR3 loop: CASSQSAEGGAFF. CDR3 sequence (DNA): TGTGCCAGCAGCCAATCCGCCGAAGGGGGGGCTTTCTTT.

The chain recombines TRBV27 with TRBJ1-1; TRBD1 matches at 7 bases. Germline trimming cut 6 bases from V and 3 bases from J; bases unmatched to any gene: 4. Germline CDR1 is MNHEY and CDR2 is SMNVEV (reference sequence). This CDR3 comprises 13 residues. Here the CDR3 DNA reads TGTGCCAGCAGCCCTCAGGGGGACACTGAAGCTTTCTTT. It specifies CASSPQGDTEAFF.

The chain carries TRBV5-6 and TRBJ2-5; D unresolved. The V gene lost 0 bases and the J gene lost 5 bases, with 8 bases spanning the gap. This CDR3 is built from 13 residues. Germline V gene data show CDR1 as SGHDT and CDR2 as YYEEEE. For the CDR3, the DNA is TGTGCCAGCAGCTTGGGGGCCCGGGAGACCCAGTACTTC. Its translation: CASSLGARETQYF.

The chain recombines TRBV5-1 with TRBJ2-1; the D gene is possibly TRBD2 (6 bases). V was cut by 7 bases and J by 3 bases, with 11 bases left in between. Germline CDR1 SGHRS, CDR2 YFSETQ. This CDR3 is built from 13 residues. CDR3 nucleotide sequence: TGCGCCAGCGATAGCGGAAACTACAATGAGCAGTTCTTC. As protein: CASDSGNYNEQFF.

The chain couples TRBV30 to TRBJ1-2; D not resolved. The V and J ends lost 5 bases and 0 bases respectively, with 4 bases between them. CDR3 length: 11 amino acids. Germline CDR1 and CDR2: GTSNPN and SVGIG (reference sequence). CDR3 nucleotide sequence: TGTGCCTGGGACACTAACTATGGCTACACCTTC. It yields the protein CAWDTNYGYTF. Full variable domain (rest looked up from reference TRBV30 and TRBJ1-2): SQTIHQWPATLVQPVGSPLSLECTVEGTSNPNLYWYRQAAGRGLQLLFYSVGIGQISSEVPQNLSASRPQDRQFILSSKKLLLSDSGFYLCAWDTNYGYTFGSGTRLTVV.

The chain is built from TRBV2 and TRBJ1-1, with D unclear. Trimming took off 3 bases at V and 0 bases at J, with 11 bases between the two ends. CDR3 length: 15 residues. Germline V gene data show CDR1 as SNHLY and CDR2 as FYNNEI. Here the CDR3 DNA reads TGTGCCAGCAGTGAGAGGCAGACACTGAACACTGAAGCTTTCTTT. Amino acid sequence: CASSERQTLNTEAFF.

V is TRBV5-6 and J is TRBJ2-7, with 9 positions matching TRBD1. After removal of 0 bases from V and 3 bases from J, the junction contained 4 bases not matched to a gene. Germline CDR1 and CDR2: SGHDT and YYEEEE. This CDR3 contains 15 residues. Here the CDR3 reads CASSLGPGQGYEQYF. The CDR3 region has the DNA TGTGCCAGCAGCTTGGGGCCGGGACAGGGCTACGAGCAGTACTTC. Looking up the rest from reference TRBV5-6 and TRBJ2-7 gives the full variable domain: DAGVTQSPTHLIKTRGQQVTLRCSPKSGHDTVSWYQQALGQGPQFIFQYYEEEERQRGNFPDRFSGHQFPNYSSELNVNALLLGDSALYLCASSLGPGQGYEQYFGPGTRLTVT.

In its sample, this clone was seen once. V is TRBV18 and J is TRBJ2-7; TRBD1 aligns across 8 bases. Trimming took 4 bases from V and 5 from J; bases not matched to a gene: 4. The CDR3 extends over 13 amino acids. Germline values: CDR1 KGHSH, CDR2 LQKENI. The CDR3 bases are TGTGCCAGCTCACTTAACAGGGGGGACGAGCAGTACTTC. Residues: CASSLNRGDEQYF.

V and J are TRBV7-2 and TRBJ2-3; D gene ambiguous. The CDR3 consists of 14 residues. Per the germline V gene, CDR1 is SGHTA and CDR2 is FQGNSA. Trimming stripped 1 base from V and 2 bases from J, with 7 bases between. DNA of the CDR3: TGTGCCAGCAGCTTAGGCAGAGACACAGATACGCAGTATTTT. Protein: CASSLGRDTDTQYF.

The gene calls are TRBV6-5 and TRBJ2-1, with 9 bases identical to TRBD1. The ends lost 7 bases at V and 9 bases at J; junction bases unmatched: 10. This CDR3 is built from 14 residues. CDR1 and CDR2 from the germline V gene are MNHEY and SVGAGI. This chain's CDR3 is CASTPGQGRAEQFF. The CDR3 nucleotides read TGTGCCAGCACCCCGGGACAGGGACGGGCTGAGCAGTTCTTC.

V and J are TRBV6-2 or TRBV6-3 and TRBJ2-5; tentatively, D is TRBD1 or TRBD2 (5 bases each). CDR3 length: 17 residues. Between the trimmed V and J ends, which lost 0 bases and 0 bases, there was a span of 14 bases. Germline V gene lookup returns CDR1 MNHEY and CDR2 SVGEGT. CDR3 sequence: CASSYSRGGTYQETQYF. The DNA for the CDR3 is TGTGCCAGCAGTTACTCACGTGGGGGAACGTACCAAGAGACCCAGTACTTC.

The V gene is TRBV4-3, the J gene TRBJ2-7; D gene unclear. V lost 0 bases and J 3 bases, leaving 9 bases between the germline ends. Germline V gene lookup returns CDR1 LGHNA and CDR2 YSLEER. This CDR3 contains 14 residues. CDR3 in amino acids: CASSQDLQDYEQYF. DNA of the CDR3: TGCGCCAGCAGCCAAGATCTCCAGGACTACGAGCAGTACTTC.

The V gene is TRBV11-2, the J gene TRBJ1-1; D not certain. CDR3 length: 15 residues. Germline V CDR1 and CDR2: SGHAT, FQNNGV. The V gene lost 1 base and the J gene lost 3 bases, with 12 bases spanning the gap. This CDR3 reads CASSLGDSRDTEAFF. Written as DNA, the CDR3 is TGTGCCAGCAGCTTAGGAGATTCGAGGGACACTGAAGCTTTCTTT.

The rearrangement uses TRBV11-3 and TRBJ2-1; the D gene is possibly TRBD2 (5 bases). The CDR3 is 13 amino acids. V lost 6 bases to trimming and J lost 9 bases, with 15 bases between them. Per germline, CDR1 SGHNT and CDR2 YENEEA. The CDR3 bases are TGTGCCAGCAGACAACACGAGGGAACTGAGCAGTTCTTC. It is translated as CASRQHEGTEQFF. Full variable domain (remainder filled in from reference TRBV11-3 and TRBJ2-1): EAGVVQSPRYKIIEKKQPVAFWCNPISGHNTLYWYLQNLGQGPELLIRYENEEAVDDSQLPKDRFSAERLKGVDSTLKIQPAELGDSAVYLCASRQHEGTEQFFGPGTRLTVL.

The chain uses TRBV19 and TRBJ2-1; 7 bases are shared with TRBD2. Germline V lookup: CDR1 LNHDA, CDR2 SQIVND (reference sequence). J was trimmed by 8 bases and V by 5 bases; bases with no gene match: 9. CDR3 size: 14 residues. CDR3 protein: CASSGVGGRHEQFF. As DNA, the CDR3 is TGTGCCAGTAGTGGGGTGGGGGGGAGACATGAGCAGTTCTTC.

This chain connects TRBV19 to TRBJ2-1, with 9 nucleotides matching TRBD2. The CDR3 length is 16 residues. Germline V lookup: CDR1 LNHDA, CDR2 SQIVND (reference sequence). The trim removed 0 bases at V and 5 bases at J, leaving 5 bases unmatched. The CDR3, as DNA: TGTGCCAGTAGTATAGATCGCGGGGGGGCCCACAATGAGCAGTTCTTC. Translating it yields CASSIDRGGAHNEQFF.

The J gene is TRBJ2-2, the V gene TRBV11-2; D remains unclear. The germline V and J ends were trimmed by 2 bases and 5 bases, with 6 bases remaining between them. The CDR3 spans 13 residues. Per the germline V gene, CDR1 is SGHAT and CDR2 is FQNNGV. CDR3 in amino acids: CASSLSETGELFF. The DNA of the CDR3 is TGTGCCAGCAGCTTATCCGAGACCGGGGAGCTGTTTTTT.